The sequence of this T cell receptor (beta chain) was determined in a study of CD8 T cells in cerebrospinal fluid in Alzheimer's disease. The overall study: Clonal expansion of CSF T cells was measured with plate-based and droplet-based single-cell sequencing. Study observations and caveats: In mild cognitive impairment or Alzheimer's disease, the biggest CSF clone made up more TCRs than in controls. Alzheimer's patients were not enriched for EBV-specific clones, which were not the most expanded.

TCRdb re-called the 10x single-cell sequencing reads and catalogs CDR3 proteins one per entry, DNA excluded. The table lists over a thousand distinct CDR3 sequences, with 18% in the top ten. The CDR3 sequence is 16 residues long. Germline V gene data show CDR1 as LGHNA and CDR2 as YNFKEQ. This clonotype is deemed medium-sized by its frequency. The antigen is not known. The sequencing sample was made of cerebrospinal fluid. The chain is built from TRBV4-2 and TRBJ1-2; there is no DNA to check the TCRdb D call of TRBD1. This clonotype was sampled from a human donor with Parkinson's disease. The CDR3 loop reads CASSQDRTGNFYGYTF.